This TCR beta chain was recorded in a study of graft-versus-host responses after intestinal transplantation. CFSE-labeled responder cells (around 200,000) were plated with around 200,000 irradiated, violet-dye-labeled stimulator cells. The CDR3 spans 12 residues. V shed 6 bases and J shed 6 bases, with 6 bases lying between them. Germline V lookup: CDR1 MNHEY, CDR2 SMNVEV (reference sequence). This clone was counted a few times. This table comes from immunoSEQ multiplex PCR, and its TCRdb copy is limited to in-frame clones, with some not included. The repertoire consists of roughly 9,200 clones, with about 33% occurring once and the leading ten covering 2.5% to 3.5%. The study, taken as a whole, reports: Peak GvH clone levels in circulation were associated with early post-transplant HvG declines.

This sequence was found in a human patient who was an organ donor for intestinal transplantation. Specimen: alloreactive CD8+ T cells from a mixed lymphocyte reaction culture, collected before transplantation. Stated subset: CFSE-low proliferating T cells sorted from roughly 6-day pre-transplant mixed lymphocyte reaction (GvH or HvG direction). The chain recombines TRBV27 with TRBJ1-6; D uncertain. The CDR3 is CASSMANSPLHF. DNA of the CDR3: TGTGCCAGCAGCATGGCTAATTCACCCCTCCACTTT.